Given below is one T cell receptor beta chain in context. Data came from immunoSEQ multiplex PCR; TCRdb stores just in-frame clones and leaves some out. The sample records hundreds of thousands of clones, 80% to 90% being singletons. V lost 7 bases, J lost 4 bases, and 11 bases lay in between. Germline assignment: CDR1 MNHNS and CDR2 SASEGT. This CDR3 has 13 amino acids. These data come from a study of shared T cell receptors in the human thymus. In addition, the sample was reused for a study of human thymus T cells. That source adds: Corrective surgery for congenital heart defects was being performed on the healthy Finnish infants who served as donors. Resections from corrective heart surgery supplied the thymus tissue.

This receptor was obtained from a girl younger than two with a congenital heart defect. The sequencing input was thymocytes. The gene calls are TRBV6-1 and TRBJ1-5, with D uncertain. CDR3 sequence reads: CASKTGLNQPQHF. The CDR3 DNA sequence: TGTGCCAGCAAGACGGGATTAAATCAGCCCCAGCATTTT.